The rows below give T cell receptor beta chains drawn from one sample of a study of Graves' ophthalmopathy and Graves' hyperthyroidism. TCRdb fed the multiplex PCR reads into MiXCR, producing one record per CDR3 protein. Of more than 300,000 distinct CDR3 sequences in the sample, roughly 15% were seen once. The sample comprised peripheral blood. The receptor source for this set is a woman in her late teens or twenties with stable Graves' hyperthyroidism. The CDR3 runs from the conserved cysteine through the conserved F or W. Each record gives: CDR3 protein, CDR3 DNA, V gene, clone size, D gene, J gene. A D gene is named only where the DNA matches it firmly. Part of the rows lack a size; the others show once, few, many or a class for expanded clones.

CDR3 protein: CSARYPQGYTF; CDR3 DNA: TGCAGTGCTAGATATCCTCAGGGCTACACCTTC; V gene: TRBV20-1; clone size: many; D gene: NA; J gene: TRBJ1-2
CDR3 protein: CASSSGRNHEQYF; CDR3 DNA: TGTGCCAGCAGTTCCGGTCGAAACCACGAGCAGTACTTC; V gene: TRBV28; clone size: NA; D gene: NA; J gene: TRBJ2-7
CDR3 protein: CSARTGKETQYF; CDR3 DNA: TGCAGTGCTAGGACAGGGAAAGAGACCCAGTACTTC; V gene: TRBV20-1; clone size: many; D gene: TRBD1; J gene: TRBJ2-5
CDR3 protein: CASSLAWDRNYGYTF; CDR3 DNA: TGTGCCAGCAGTTTGGCCTGGGACAGGAACTATGGCTACACCTTC; V gene: TRBV27; clone size: many; D gene: TRBD1; J gene: TRBJ1-2
CDR3 protein: CASSRQGRYEQYF; CDR3 DNA: TGTGCCAGCAGTCGACAGGGGAGGTACGAGCAGTACTTC; V gene: TRBV6-5; clone size: many; D gene: TRBD1; J gene: TRBJ2-7
CDR3 protein: CASSGVRNTEAFF; CDR3 DNA: TGTGCCAGCAGCGGCGTTAGGAACACTGAAGCTTTCTTT; V gene: TRBV12-3/TRBV12-4; clone size: medium-sized; D gene: NA; J gene: TRBJ1-1
CDR3 protein: CASSLSGVNTEAFF; CDR3 DNA: TGTGCCAGCAGTTTATCAGGGGTGAACACTGAAGCTTTCTTT; V gene: TRBV12-3/TRBV12-4; clone size: many; D gene: NA; J gene: TRBJ1-1
CDR3 protein: CASSLGGPTWEQYF; CDR3 DNA: TGCGCCAGCAGCTTAGGGGGCCCCACCTGGGAGCAGTACTTC; V gene: TRBV5-1; clone size: many; D gene: TRBD1; J gene: TRBJ2-7
CDR3 protein: CASSTKGRTEGYTF; CDR3 DNA: TGTGCCAGCAGTACTAAGGGCCGAACGGAAGGCTACACCTTC; V gene: TRBV6-5; clone size: NA; D gene: NA; J gene: TRBJ1-2
CDR3 protein: CASSSPGPMNTGELFF; CDR3 DNA: TGTGCCAGCAGCTCTCCGGGCCCCATGAACACCGGGGAGCTGTTTTTT; V gene: TRBV7-3; clone size: many; D gene: NA; J gene: TRBJ2-2
CDR3 protein: CSVGDSYYEQYF; CDR3 DNA: TGCAGCGTGGGGGACAGCTACTACGAGCAGTACTTC; V gene: TRBV29-1; clone size: many; D gene: TRBD1; J gene: TRBJ2-7
CDR3 protein: CASSLAKGRATEAFF; CDR3 DNA: TGTGCCAGCAGCTTAGCTAAGGGCCGAGCCACTGAAGCTTTCTTT; V gene: TRBV11-3; clone size: many; D gene: NA; J gene: TRBJ1-1
CDR3 protein: CASSFGYGGEGYEQYF; CDR3 DNA: TGTGCCAGCAGTTTTGGATATGGGGGCGAGGGATACGAGCAGTACTTC; V gene: TRBV12-3/TRBV12-4; clone size: NA; D gene: NA; J gene: TRBJ2-7
CDR3 protein: CASSPTPLNTEAFF; CDR3 DNA: TGTGCCAGCAGCCCGACACCTTTGAACACTGAAGCTTTCTTT; V gene: TRBV11-1; clone size: many; D gene: NA; J gene: TRBJ1-1
CDR3 protein: CASSPKLASHNSGANVLTF; CDR3 DNA: TGTGCCAGTAGTCCCAAACTAGCGTCACACAACTCTGGGGCCAACGTCCTGACTTTC; V gene: TRBV19; clone size: many; D gene: TRBD2; J gene: TRBJ2-6
CDR3 protein: CASSLLQVANTEAFF; CDR3 DNA: TGTGCCAGCAGCCTCCTACAGGTAGCGAACACTGAAGCTTTCTTT; V gene: TRBV12-3/TRBV12-4; clone size: many; D gene: NA; J gene: TRBJ1-1
CDR3 protein: CASSLGKITEACF; CDR3 DNA: TGTGCCAGCAGCCTGGGGAAAATAACTGAAGCTTGCTTT; V gene: TRBV7-3; clone size: NA; D gene: NA; J gene: TRBJ1-1
CDR3 protein: CASSGQGLLNYGYTF; CDR3 DNA: TGTGCCAGCAGTGGACAGGGGCTTCTCAACTATGGCTACACCTTC; V gene: TRBV6-1; clone size: many; D gene: TRBD1; J gene: TRBJ1-2
CDR3 protein: CASRATGMTGELFF; CDR3 DNA: TGTGCCAGCAGGGCGACAGGGATGACCGGGGAGCTGTTTTTT; V gene: TRBV6-2/TRBV6-3; clone size: NA; D gene: TRBD1; J gene: TRBJ2-2
CDR3 protein: CASSLDRYQETQYF; CDR3 DNA: TGTGCCAGCAGCTTGGACAGGTACCAAGAGACCCAGTACTTC; V gene: TRBV11-3; clone size: many; D gene: TRBD1; J gene: TRBJ2-5
CDR3 protein: CASSFTPDTQYF; CDR3 DNA: TGTGCCAGCAGTTTTACCCCAGATACGCAGTATTTT; V gene: TRBV12-3/TRBV12-4; clone size: few; D gene: NA; J gene: TRBJ2-3
CDR3 protein: CSAQPPGGRYEQYF; CDR3 DNA: TGCAGTGCTCAGCCTCCCGGGGGCAGGTACGAGCAGTACTTC; V gene: TRBV20-1; clone size: many; D gene: NA; J gene: TRBJ2-7
CDR3 protein: CASSFIGRKGEQYF; CDR3 DNA: TGTGCCAGCAGTTTTATCGGCAGGAAAGGCGAGCAGTACTTC; V gene: TRBV27; clone size: many; D gene: NA; J gene: TRBJ2-7
CDR3 protein: CASSSQGAGYEQYF; CDR3 DNA: TGCGCCAGCAGCTCACAGGGGGCGGGCTACGAGCAGTACTTC; V gene: TRBV4-1; clone size: many; D gene: TRBD1; J gene: TRBJ2-7